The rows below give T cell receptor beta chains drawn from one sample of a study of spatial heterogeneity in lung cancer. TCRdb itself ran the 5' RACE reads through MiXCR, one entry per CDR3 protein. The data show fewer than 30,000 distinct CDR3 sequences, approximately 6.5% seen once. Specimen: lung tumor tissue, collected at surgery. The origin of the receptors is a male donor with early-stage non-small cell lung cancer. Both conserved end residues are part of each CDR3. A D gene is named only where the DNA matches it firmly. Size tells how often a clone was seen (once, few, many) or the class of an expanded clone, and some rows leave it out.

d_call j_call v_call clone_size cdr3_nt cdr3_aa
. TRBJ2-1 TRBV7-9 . TGTGCCAGCAGCTTTTATGGGGGAGGAATTATCGATGAGCAGTTCTTC CASSFYGGGIIDEQFF
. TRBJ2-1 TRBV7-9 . TGTGCCAGCAGCTTAATCGGGGGACCCGCTTACAATGAGCAGTTCTTC CASSLIGGPAYNEQFF
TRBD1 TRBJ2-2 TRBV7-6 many TGTGCCAGCAGCCCAAGGACAGGGGCCACCGGGGAGCTGTTTTTT CASSPRTGATGELFF
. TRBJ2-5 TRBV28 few TGTGCCAGCAGCCCGCCTTTAGGCAGGGGCCAAGAGACCCAGTACTTC CASSPPLGRGQETQYF
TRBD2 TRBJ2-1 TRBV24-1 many TGTGCCACCAGTGACGTACTAGCGGGGAGTTACAATGAGCAGTTCTTC CATSDVLAGSYNEQFF
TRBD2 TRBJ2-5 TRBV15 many TGTGCCACCAGCAGAGATCTTGTGGGAGGGCAAGAGACCCAGTACTTC CATSRDLVGGQETQYF
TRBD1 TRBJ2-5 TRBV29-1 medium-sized TGCAGCGTTGAAGATCGACAGGGTTGGGAGAACCAAGAGACCCAGTACTTC CSVEDRQGWENQETQYF
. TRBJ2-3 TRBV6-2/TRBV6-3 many TGTGCCAGCAGTTGGGTCACAGATACGCAGTATTTT CASSWVTDTQYF
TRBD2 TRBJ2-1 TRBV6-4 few TGTGCCAGCAGTGTTCTAGCGGGGGGGTCTAAGTCCTACAATGAGCAGTTCTTC CASSVLAGGSKSYNEQFF
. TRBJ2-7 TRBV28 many TGTGCCAGCGGACGTCCGACGGTGCAGTACTTC CASGRPTVQYF